The present T cell receptor (beta chain) was sequenced within a study of blood T cell repertoires in COVID-19. Looking at the study overall: There were acute and convalescent COVID-19 samples, and they came from the United States, Italy and Spain. T cells, B-cell-depleted T cells, or PBMCs provided the cDNA or gDNA that served as material.

Source study methods: Reference gene primers were amplified, and this amplification served to estimate nucleated cell counts. The table came from immunoSEQ multiplex PCR; TCRdb's copy has only in-frame clones and leaves some out. V and J calls and clone size are given by that table; D and trimming were obtained from the DNA. The sample lists under 300,000 clones; more than 70% were seen once. The length of the CDR3 is 16 residues. Germline CDR1 and CDR2: SEHNR and FQNEAQ (reference sequence). Germline trimming cut 1 base from V and 2 bases from J; bases unmatched to any gene: 4. V is TRBV7-9 and J is TRBJ1-5, with 8 bases matching TRBD1. This TCR derives from a woman between 35 and 50 years old who had recovered from COVID-19. The sample comprised peripheral blood. Written as DNA, the CDR3 is TGTGCCAGCAGCTTAGTCGGACAGGGTCGCAATCAGCCCCAGCATTTT. As protein: CASSLVGQGRNQPQHF. The whole variable domain, filled in from reference TRBV7-9 and TRBJ1-5, reads DTGVSQNPRHKITKRGQNVTFRCDPISEHNRLYWYRQTLGQGPEFLTYFQNEAQLEKSRLLSDRFSAERPKGSFSTLEIQRTEQGDSAMYLCASSLVGQGRNQPQHFGDGTRLSIL.